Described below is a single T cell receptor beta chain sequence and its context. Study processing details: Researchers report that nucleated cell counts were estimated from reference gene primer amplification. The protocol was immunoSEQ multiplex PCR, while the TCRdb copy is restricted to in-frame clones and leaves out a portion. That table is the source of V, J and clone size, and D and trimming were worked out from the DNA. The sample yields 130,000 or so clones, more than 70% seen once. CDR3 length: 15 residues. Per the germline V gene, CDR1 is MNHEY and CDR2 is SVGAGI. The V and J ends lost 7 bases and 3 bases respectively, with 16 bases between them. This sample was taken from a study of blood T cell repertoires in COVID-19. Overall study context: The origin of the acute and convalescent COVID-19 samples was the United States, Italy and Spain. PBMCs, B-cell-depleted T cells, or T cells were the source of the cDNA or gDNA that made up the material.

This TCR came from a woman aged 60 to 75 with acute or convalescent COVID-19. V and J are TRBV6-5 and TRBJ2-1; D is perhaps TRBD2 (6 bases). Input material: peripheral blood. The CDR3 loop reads CASTVDRGNYNEQFF. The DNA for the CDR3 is TGTGCCAGCACCGTCGACCGGGGGAACTACAATGAGCAGTTCTTC.